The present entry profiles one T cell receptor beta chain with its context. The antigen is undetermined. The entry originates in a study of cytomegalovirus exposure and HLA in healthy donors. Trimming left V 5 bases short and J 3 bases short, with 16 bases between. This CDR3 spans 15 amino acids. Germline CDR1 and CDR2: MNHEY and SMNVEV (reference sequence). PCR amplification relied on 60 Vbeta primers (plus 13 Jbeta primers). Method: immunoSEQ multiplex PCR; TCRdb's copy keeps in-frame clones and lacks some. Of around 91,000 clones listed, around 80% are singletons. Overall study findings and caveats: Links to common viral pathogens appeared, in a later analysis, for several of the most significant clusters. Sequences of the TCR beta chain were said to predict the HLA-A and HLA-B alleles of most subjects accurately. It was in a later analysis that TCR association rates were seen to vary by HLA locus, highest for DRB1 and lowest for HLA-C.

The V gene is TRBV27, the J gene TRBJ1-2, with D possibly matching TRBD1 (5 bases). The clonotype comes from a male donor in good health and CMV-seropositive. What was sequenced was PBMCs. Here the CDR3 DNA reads TGTGCCAGCAGTCCGCCGCCAGGGCTTGACTATGGCTACACCTTC. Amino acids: CASSPPPGLDYGYTF.